This T cell receptor (beta chain) was retrieved from a study of cytomegalovirus exposure and HLA in healthy donors (dated by TCRdb to about 2017). Describing the broader study: An earlier analysis of around 600 of the donors reported approximately 300 Gb of sequence data and approximately 110 million unique TCR beta sequences from 150 million to 200 million T cells. Among the roughly 430 genotyped donors, roughly 80% belonged to the genetic ancestry cluster associated with self-reported Caucasian donors. To study patterns of TCR occurrence, a later analysis re-analyzed previously published TCR beta repertoires from hundreds of donors and added high-resolution HLA genotyping. All discovery cohort repertoires had been generated using a single sequencing platform. HLA typing covered class I and class II loci at four-digit resolution. A later genetic analysis used genome-wide SNP genotypes for about 65% of the roughly 670 donors, treating that subset as a discovery cohort. Rather than using new phenotypic data, the later analysis identified candidate immune exposures from TCR beta sequences and from how often those sequences occurred across donors. The study combined high-throughput TCR immunosequencing, statistical association of individual TCRs with disease status, and machine learning to predict cytomegalovirus infection status. The number of typed donors differed by locus: about 620-640 for A, B, C, DRB1 and DQB1; some 500 for DQA1; approximately 600 for DPA1; and roughly 470 for DPB1. An earlier analysis of around 540 of the donors applied high-throughput TCR beta sequencing to assess whether each TCR beta V gene segment acted as functional or pseudogenic. The aim of the study was to test whether cataloging public T cell receptors could identify signatures of past pathogen exposure. About 310 gigabases of sequencing data and approximately 84 million unique TCR sequences were included in an early release covering about 600 HLA-typed donors. A separate validation cohort of roughly 120 different subjects was used in addition to the roughly 620-subject first cohort. Donor age, sex, ethnicity and CMV serostatus were compiled alongside the repertoire data. A few DR-DQ haplotypes were treated as single units for association and clustering because of strong linkage in the cohort. The study profiled the T cell repertoires of under 850 subjects by immunosequencing and related them to cytomegalovirus serostatus. Among around 400 genotyped donors of the cohort, an average of approximately 230,000 unique TCR beta nucleotide sequences were sequenced per donor, around 18% of them non-productive. Beyond this particular receptor, the publication reports: In vitro tests confirmed that three of the cytomegalovirus-associated TCR beta chains recognize cytomegalovirus antigens. An association between a missense DCLRE1C variant and V-gene and J-gene trimming of TCR beta chains was found in a later genetic analysis and replicated in an independent cohort. Compared with equally common non-associated chains, HLA-associated TCR beta chains in a later analysis were more clonally expanded and had lower generation probabilities. Compared with the 666-donor mean, donors in an Asian-associated ancestry cluster had fewer N-insertions in productive TCRs, according to a later genetic analysis. A further reported finding was that TCR beta sequences accurately predicted the HLA-A and HLA-B alleles for most subjects in the first cohort. Specific HLA alleles were associated with 16,951 TCR beta sequences at a false discovery rate of 0.05 in a later analysis. When HLA alleles, especially DR and DQ, strongly co-occurred, attributing TCR associations to individual alleles was difficult. Some IMGT-functional V segments, including TRBV6-2 and TRBV6-3, could not be told apart with the 87-base-pair reads, so those segments were excluded. In a later analysis, the rate of TCR association differed among HLA loci, with DRB1 alleles having the most associated TCRs and HLA-C alleles having the fewest. A later analysis found that most CMV-associated TCR beta chains appeared HLA-restricted, with HLA associations seemingly driven largely by CMV exposure. A total of 150 or so TCR beta chains were listed by the study as associated with cytomegalovirus. This cohort had only TCR beta chains sequenced, and the lack of alpha or paired-chain data limited which features could be detected. The authors suggested that the approach could potentially be extended to other disease states and immunological phenotypes. In an earlier analysis of about 600 of the donors, most TCR beta V segments appeared in productive rearrangements about 87% or about 30% of the time, broadly matching IMGT annotations. The classifier was reported to diagnose cytomegalovirus status with high specificity and sensitivity in both the original and validation cohorts. Because counts were too low, roughly 17 rarely observed V segments, including chromosome 9 orphons, were left out of the earlier analysis of about 500 of the donors. In a later analysis, several top co-occurrence clusters were reported to appear linked to parvovirus B19, influenza, CMV and Epstein-Barr virus. Because HLA typing was unavailable for some donors at each locus, only the typed subset was used in association tests. Correlated functional status among segregating V segments might be attributable to linkage disequilibrium, but an unknown experimental factor could not be ruled out. A cluster of highly shared sequence variants was judged likely to be a technical artifact of the sequencing pipeline. Presence/absence analyses assumed roughly uniform sequencing depth across donors, an assumption that may not hold. The only immune exposure information available for the cohort was CMV serostatus. Across donors, most TCR sequences were observed very rarely, whereas some public TCRs were present in many individuals.

In total, 600 or so healthy bone marrow donors made up the cohort. At the time of sampling, all cohort members were nominally healthy, though unrecorded immune exposures were likely present. The donor was CMV seropositive and belonged to the group of 250 to 300 seropositive cohort members. A peripheral blood sample was collected from each donor, and TCR beta sequencing was performed on peripheral blood mononuclear cells. The Qiagen DNeasy Blood Extraction Kit was used to extract genomic DNA from the blood cell samples. Ends trimmed: V by 4 bases, J by 4 bases; bases unmatched to a gene: 16. Looking up the germline V gene yields CDR1 SGHRS and CDR2 YFSETQ. Its CDR3 holds 17 amino acids, cysteine through phenylalanine. The DNA shown is the 51-base CDR3, in frame from base 1. Note on this clone: Its specific antigen is unknown. Base qualities were left out, and no much larger clone turns up one base away.

Receptor amplification or capture employed the immunoSEQ multiplex PCR assay. A mixture of 60 forward primers for TCR Vbeta segments and 13 reverse primers for TCR Jbeta segments was used in the multiplex PCR. Amplification of the CDR3 region of rearranged TCR beta genes was performed with a multiplex PCR assay on genomic DNA. The amplified TCR beta libraries were sequenced on the Illumina HiSeq System as 87-base-pair reads. On the authors' methods: Across the 670 or so repertoires, a later analysis counted tens of millions of unique TCR beta chains, roughly 11 million of which were shared by at least two donors. Raw reads were error-corrected and collapsed into unique sequences with a nearest-neighbor algorithm that merged closely related sequences to remove PCR and sequencing errors. Alignment of CDR3 sequences to IMGT reference sequences was used to assign V, D and J gene segments. For a sequence to be retained, at least a six-nucleotide match to both a V gene segment and a J gene segment was required. A rearrangement was called productive if the CDR3 had no stop codons and remained in frame with V and J, and every other rearrangement was called non-productive. CDR3 was defined by IMGT convention, running from the second conserved V-encoded cysteine to the conserved J-encoded phenylalanine. Sequences without an unambiguous match to a single V gene segment were excluded from the earlier analysis of approximately 600 of the donors. In an earlier analysis of approximately 590 of the donors, a V segment was called functional when productive rearrangements were above 56.7%, and segregating when the standard deviation between donors exceeded 5%. A statistical classification framework was built to diagnose cytomegalovirus status from the catalog of TCR beta chain sequences. In a later analysis, TCR nucleotide sequences were compared against IMGT/GENE-DB human TR gene sequences so that V and J genes could be assigned. The TCRdist pipeline was used in a later analysis to assign CDR3 sequences and most-parsimonious VDJ recombination scenarios. In a later analysis, every TCR beta chain was defined by the combination of its CDR3 amino acid sequence and its V-gene family, and reads without a unique V-gene family were dropped. A later analysis removed 550 to 700 highly shared, low-generation-probability nucleotide sequences to deal with suspected cross-contamination and a sequencing artifact. In a later analysis, a clonal expansion index for each public chain was calculated from normalized within-repertoire ranks of inferred template counts. In a later analysis, generation probabilities were computed using a VDJ recombination model fitted to out-of-frame rearrangements, and the results were checked against IGoR. Hypergeometric tests were used in a later analysis to score TCR-TCR, TCR-HLA and TCR-CMV co-occurrence, with a repertoire-size bias correction applied to the TCR pairs. In a later analysis, false discovery rates were estimated by permuting HLA or CMV assignments 20 times. In a later analysis, co-occurring TCRs were grouped using DBSCAN, and TCRdist sequence similarity was added for clustering within HLA-allele-positive subsets. Co-occurrence clustering excluded repertoires with fewer than 30,000 or more than 120,000 public chains, plus five with anomalous nucleotide sharing. This is the immuneACCESS table as TCRdb keeps it, with only in-frame sequences that have V and J called. A part of the clones is gone; compared with another copy, unresolved V genes explain less than half, and the rest is unexplained. The V and J calls and clone size come from that table; D and trimming were worked out from the DNA. In all, the sample holds approximately 190,000 clones, and approximately 82% of those were seen once. The ten largest clones add up to 1.5% to 2% of the sample.

The rearranged chain carries TRBV5-1 and TRBJ1-1; 7 central bases correspond to TRBD1. The sample consisted of PBMCs. The receptor was derived from a man in his forties or fifties in good health and CMV-seropositive. The DNA reads as follows: TGCGCCAGCAGCCTGGGGAGGGGGCGCCTATCTGGCACTGAAGCTTTCTTT. Translation gives CASSLGRGRLSGTEAFF. Beyond the CDR3, the reference TRBV5-1 and TRBJ1-1 genes provide the residues; the full variable domain reads: KAGVTQTPRYLIKTRGQQVTLSCSPISGHRSVSWYQQTPGQGLQFLFEYFSETQRNKGNFPGRFSGRQFSNSRSEMNVSTLELGDSALYLCASSLGRGRLSGTEAFFGQGTRLTVV.